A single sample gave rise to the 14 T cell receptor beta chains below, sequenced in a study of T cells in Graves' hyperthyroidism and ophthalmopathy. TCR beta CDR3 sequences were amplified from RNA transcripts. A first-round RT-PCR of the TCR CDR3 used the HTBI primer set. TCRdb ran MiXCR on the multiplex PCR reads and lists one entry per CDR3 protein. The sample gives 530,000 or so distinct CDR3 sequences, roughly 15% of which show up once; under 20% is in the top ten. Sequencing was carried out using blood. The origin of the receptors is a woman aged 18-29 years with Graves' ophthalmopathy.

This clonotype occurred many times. The CDR3 region is CAWKGSSNTEAFF. CDR3 nucleotides: TGTGCCTGGAAGGGCAGCTCGAACACTGAAGCTTTCTTT. This rearrangement joins TRBV30 to TRBJ1-1; no clear D gene. Germline CDR1 is GTSNPN and CDR2 is SVGIG (reference sequence). The CDR3 has 13 amino acids. Trimming pared 4 bases from V and 1 base from J, leaving 10 bases between.

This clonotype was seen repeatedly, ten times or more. The CDR3 coding sequence is TGTGCCAGCAGCTCTTCCCAGGGCACAGATACGCAGTATTTT. Its translation: CASSSSQGTDTQYF. The rearrangement links TRBV11-2 to TRBJ2-3; no clear D gene. V was clipped by 4 bases and J by 1 base, with 9 bases between them. Germline V gene lookup returns CDR1 SGHAT and CDR2 FQNNGV. The CDR3 runs 14 residues.

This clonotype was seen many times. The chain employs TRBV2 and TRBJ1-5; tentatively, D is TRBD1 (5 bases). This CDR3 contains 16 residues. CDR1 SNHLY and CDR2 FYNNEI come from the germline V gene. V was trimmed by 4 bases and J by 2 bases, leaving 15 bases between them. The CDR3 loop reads CASSVSGDPGNQPQHF. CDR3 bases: TGTGCCAGCAGTGTCTCCGGGGACCCAGGCAATCAGCCCCAGCATTTT.

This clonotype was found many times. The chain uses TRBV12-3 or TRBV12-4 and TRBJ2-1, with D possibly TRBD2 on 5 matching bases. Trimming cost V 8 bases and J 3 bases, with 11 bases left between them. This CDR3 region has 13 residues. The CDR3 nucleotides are TGTGCCAGCCGATCCGAGGGCTACAATGAGCAGTTCTTC. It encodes CASRSEGYNEQFF.

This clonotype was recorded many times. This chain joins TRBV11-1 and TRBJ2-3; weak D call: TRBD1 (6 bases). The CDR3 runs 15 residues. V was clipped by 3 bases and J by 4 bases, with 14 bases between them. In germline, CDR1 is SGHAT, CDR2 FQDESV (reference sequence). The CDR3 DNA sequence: TGTGCCAGCAGCTTTCTGACAGGCTATTCAGATACGCAGTATTTT. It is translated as CASSFLTGYSDTQYF.

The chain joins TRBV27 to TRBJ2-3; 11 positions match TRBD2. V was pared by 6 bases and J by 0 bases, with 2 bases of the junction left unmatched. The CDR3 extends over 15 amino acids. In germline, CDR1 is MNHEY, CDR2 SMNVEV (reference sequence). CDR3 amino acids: CASRRLAGSTDTQYF. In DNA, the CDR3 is TGTGCCAGCAGACGACTAGCGGGAAGCACAGATACGCAGTATTTT.

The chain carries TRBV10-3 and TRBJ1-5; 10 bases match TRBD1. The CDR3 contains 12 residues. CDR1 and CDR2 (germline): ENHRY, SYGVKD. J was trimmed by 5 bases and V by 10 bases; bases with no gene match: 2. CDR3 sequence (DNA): TGTGCCACTGGGACAGGGGATCAGCCCCAGCATTTT. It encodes CATGTGDQPQHF.

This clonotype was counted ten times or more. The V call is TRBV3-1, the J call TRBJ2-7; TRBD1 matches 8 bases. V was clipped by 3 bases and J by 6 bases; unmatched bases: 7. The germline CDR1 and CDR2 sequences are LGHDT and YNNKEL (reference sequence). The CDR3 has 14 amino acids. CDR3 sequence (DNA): TGTGCCAGCAGCCACCCGGACAGGGACGGCGAGCAGTACTTC. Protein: CASSHPDRDGEQYF.

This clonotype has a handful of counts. The CDR3 sequence is CASSSSDRDYGYTF. For the CDR3, the DNA is TGTGCCAGCAGCTCATCGGACAGGGACTATGGCTACACCTTC. This chain connects TRBV13 to TRBJ1-2; TRBD1 agrees at 8 bases. Germline trimming cut 4 bases from V and 3 bases from J; bases unmatched to any gene: 4. CDR1 and CDR2 (germline): PRHDT, FYEKMQ (reference sequence). This CDR3 has 14 residues.

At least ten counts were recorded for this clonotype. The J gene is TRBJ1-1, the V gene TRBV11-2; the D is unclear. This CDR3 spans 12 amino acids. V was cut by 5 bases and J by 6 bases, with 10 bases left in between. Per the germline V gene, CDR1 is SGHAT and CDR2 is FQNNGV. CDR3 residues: CASSRGSAEAFF. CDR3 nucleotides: TGTGCCAGCAGCCGTGGATCGGCTGAAGCTTTCTTT.

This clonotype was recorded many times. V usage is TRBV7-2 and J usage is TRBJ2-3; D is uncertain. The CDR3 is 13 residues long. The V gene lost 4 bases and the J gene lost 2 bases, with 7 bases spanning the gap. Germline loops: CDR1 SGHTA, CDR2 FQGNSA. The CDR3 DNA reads TGTGCCAGCAGCTCCCACCCCACAGATACGCAGTATTTT. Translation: CASSSHPTDTQYF.

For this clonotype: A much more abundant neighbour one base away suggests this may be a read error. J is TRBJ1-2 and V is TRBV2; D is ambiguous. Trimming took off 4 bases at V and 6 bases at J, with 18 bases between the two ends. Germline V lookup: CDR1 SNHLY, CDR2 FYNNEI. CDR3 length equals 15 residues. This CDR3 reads CASSGEGLARDGYTF. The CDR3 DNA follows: TGTGCCAGCAGTGGGGAAGGGTTGGCAAGGGATGGCTACACCTTC.

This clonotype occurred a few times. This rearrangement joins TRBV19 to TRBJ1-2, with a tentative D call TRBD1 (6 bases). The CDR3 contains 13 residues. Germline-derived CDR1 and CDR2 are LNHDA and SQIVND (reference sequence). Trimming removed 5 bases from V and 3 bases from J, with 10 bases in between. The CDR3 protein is CASSEPGDYGYTF. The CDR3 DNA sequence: TGTGCCAGTAGTGAACCAGGGGACTATGGCTACACCTTC. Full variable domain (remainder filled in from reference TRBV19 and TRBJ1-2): DGGITQSPKYLFRKEGQNVTLSCEQNLNHDAMYWYRQDPGQGLRLIYYSQIVNDFQKGDIAEGYSVSREKKESFPLTVTSAQKNPTAFYLCASSEPGDYGYTFGSGTRLTVV.

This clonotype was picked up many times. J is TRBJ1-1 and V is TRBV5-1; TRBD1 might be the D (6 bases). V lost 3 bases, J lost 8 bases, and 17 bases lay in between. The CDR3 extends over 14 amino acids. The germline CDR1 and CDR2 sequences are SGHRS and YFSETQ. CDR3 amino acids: CASSSPGANGEAFF. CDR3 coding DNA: TGCGCCAGCAGCTCCCCAGGGGCCAACGGAGAAGCTTTCTTT. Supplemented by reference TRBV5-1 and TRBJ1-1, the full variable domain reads KAGVTQTPRYLIKTRGQQVTLSCSPISGHRSVSWYQQTPGQGLQFLFEYFSETQRNKGNFPGRFSGRQFSNSRSEMNVSTLELGDSALYLCASSSPGANGEAFFGQGTRLTVV.